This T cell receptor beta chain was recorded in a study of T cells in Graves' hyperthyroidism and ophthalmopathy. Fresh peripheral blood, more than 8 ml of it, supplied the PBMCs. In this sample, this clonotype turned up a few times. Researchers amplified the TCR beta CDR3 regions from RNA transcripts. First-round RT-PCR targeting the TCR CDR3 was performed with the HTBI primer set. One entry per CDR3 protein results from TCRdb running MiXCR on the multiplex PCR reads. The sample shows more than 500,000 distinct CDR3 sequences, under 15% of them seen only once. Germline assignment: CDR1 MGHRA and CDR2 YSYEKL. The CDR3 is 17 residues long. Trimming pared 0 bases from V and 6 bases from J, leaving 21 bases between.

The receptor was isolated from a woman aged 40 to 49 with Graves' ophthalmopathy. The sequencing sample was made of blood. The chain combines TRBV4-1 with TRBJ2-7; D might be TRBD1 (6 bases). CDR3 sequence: CASSQDQGSGRSPEQYF. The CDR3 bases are TGCGCCAGCAGCCAAGATCAGGGGTCTGGGCGGTCCCCCGAGCAGTACTTC.